Listed below are T cell receptor beta chains from one sample, sequenced in a study of cytotoxic CD8 clonotypes in ibrutinib-treated CLL. Here immunoSEQ multiplex PCR was the method, and the copy in TCRdb shows in-frame clones only, minus some. Of over 150,000 clones in the sample, around 72% were seen once. This sample comprised PBMCs, obtained after 24 months of ibrutinib treatment. These receptor sequences come from a human donor with chronic lymphocytic leukemia. Both conserved end residues are part of each CDR3. The order of the fields is J gene, D gene, clone size, V gene, CDR3 length, CDR3 protein, CDR3 DNA. D genes are given only for firm matches. Only part of the rows carry a size: once, few, many, or a class if the clone is expanded.

TRBJ2-2 | - | - | TRBV9 | 16 | CASRGGWPTDTGELFF | TGTGCCAGCAGAGGGGGGTGGCCAACGGACACCGGGGAGCTGTTTTTT
TRBJ2-1 | - | - | TRBV13 | 15 | CASSLGLSSYNEQFF | TGTGCCAGCAGCTTAGGCCTGAGCTCCTACAATGAGCAGTTCTTC
TRBJ1-2 | TRBD1 | few | TRBV18 | 16 | CASSPMTGVDHRGYTF | TGTGCCAGCTCCCCGATGACAGGGGTAGATCATCGAGGCTACACCTTC
TRBJ2-7 | TRBD2 | - | TRBV28 | 17 | CASRNTGTSGTSHEQYF | TGTGCCAGCAGGAATACCGGGACTAGCGGGACATCCCACGAGCAGTACTTC
TRBJ2-7 | TRBD2 | few | TRBV19 | 15 | CASSITSGRSYEQYF | TGTGCCAGTAGTATTACTAGCGGGAGGTCCTACGAGCAGTACTTC
TRBJ2-1 | - | - | TRBV9 | 14 | CASSVDGGYNEQFF | TGTGCCAGCAGCGTAGATGGAGGCTACAATGAGCAGTTCTTC
TRBJ1-1 | - | - | TRBV27 | 13 | CASSLMGETEAFF | TGTGCCAGCAGTTTAATGGGGGAAACTGAAGCTTTCTTT
TRBJ2-7 | - | - | TRBV20-1 | 11 | CSARVMWEQYF | TGCAGTGCTAGAGTGATGTGGGAGCAGTACTTC
TRBJ2-1 | TRBD2 | few | TRBV4-3 | 16 | CASSQEVGRLAGEQFF | TGCGCCAGCAGCCAAGAAGTTGGGAGGCTAGCGGGAGAGCAGTTCTTC
TRBJ2-1 | - | - | TRBV19 | 14 | CASSTDFAYNEQFF | TGTGCCAGTAGTACGGATTTCGCCTACAATGAGCAGTTCTTC
TRBJ1-2 | TRBD1 | - | TRBV19 | 17 | CASSETTGTGNYYGYTF | TGTGCCAGTAGCGAAACAACCGGGACAGGGAACTACTATGGCTACACCTTC
TRBJ2-2 | - | few | TRBV15 | 15 | CATSRDSQNTGELFF | TGTGCCACCAGCAGGGACAGCCAAAACACCGGGGAGCTGTTTTTT
TRBJ2-7 | TRBD2 | - | TRBV4-1 | 17 | CASSQPTSGSSSYEQYF | TGCGCCAGCAGCCAGCCCACTAGCGGGAGTTCCTCCTACGAGCAGTACTTC
TRBJ2-3 | - | - | TRBV4-3 | 16 | CASSQETVSFTDTQYF | TGCGCCAGCAGCCAAGAAACCGTGTCCTTCACAGATACGCAGTATTTT
TRBJ1-6 | TRBD1 | - | TRBV7-6 | 13 | CASSFGQGSPLHF | TGTGCCAGCAGCTTCGGACAGGGTTCACCCCTCCACTTT
TRBJ2-5 | TRBD2 | - | TRBV15 | 15 | CATSREDSGGETQYF | TGTGCCACCAGCAGAGAAGATTCCGGGGGGGAGACCCAGTACTTC
TRBJ2-7 | TRBD2 | - | TRBV10-3 | 14 | CAITVGLAGYEQYF | TGTGCCATCACGGTGGGACTAGCGGGCTACGAGCAGTACTTC
TRBJ2-7 | - | - | TRBV7-6 | 13 | CASSLTDRVLQYF | TGTGCCAGCAGCTTAACGGACAGAGTGTTGCAGTACTTC
TRBJ2-7 | - | - | TRBV9 | 15 | CASSVGSSRLYEQYF | TGTGCCAGCAGCGTAGGGTCTAGCCGACTGTACGAGCAGTACTTC
TRBJ2-7 | - | - | TRBV5-1 | 12 | CASREPGYEQYF | TGCGCCAGCCGGGAACCGGGGTACGAGCAGTACTTC
TRBJ1-5 | - | - | TRBV2 | 14 | CASSRVPENQPQHF | TGTGCCAGCAGTCGGGTACCAGAAAATCAGCCCCAGCATTTT
TRBJ2-2 | - | - | TRBV11-2 | 15 | CASSLAGLSTGELFF | TGTGCCAGCAGCTTGGCGGGGCTGTCCACCGGGGAGCTGTTTTTT
TRBJ1-5 | - | - | TRBV6-1 | 12 | CASIGSNQPQHF | TGTGCCAGCATAGGTAGCAATCAGCCCCAGCATTTT
TRBJ1-5 | TRBD1 | - | TRBV12-5 | 16 | CASGLLTGGAGQPQHF | TGTGCTAGTGGTTTGCTTACAGGGGGCGCAGGGCAGCCCCAGCATTTT
TRBJ2-6 | - | - | TRBV9 | 15 | CASSVGNSGANVLTF | TGTGCCAGCAGCGTGGGGAACTCTGGGGCCAACGTCCTGACTTTC
TRBJ2-1 | - | - | TRBV28 | 15 | CASSLWGDGYNEQFF | TGTGCCAGCAGTTTATGGGGGGACGGATACAATGAGCAGTTCTTC
TRBJ1-3 | - | - | TRBV4-3 | 17 | CASSQGVWGRVGNTIYF | TGCGCCAGCAGCCAAGGGGTCTGGGGAAGAGTTGGAAACACCATATATTTT
TRBJ2-1 | TRBD2 | - | TRBV9 | 15 | CASSAGLAVYNEQFF | TGTGCCAGCAGCGCAGGACTAGCGGTCTACAATGAGCAGTTCTTC
TRBJ2-5 | TRBD1 | - | TRBV11-2 | 15 | CASSSWTGERATQYF | TGTGCCAGCAGCTCCTGGACAGGGGAGAGGGCGACCCAGTACTTC
TRBJ1-4 | - | few | TRBV27 | 16 | CASSIRVAGGNEKLFF | TGTGCCAGCAGTATCCGAGTTGCGGGTGGTAATGAAAAACTGTTTTTT
TRBJ2-7 | - | - | TRBV28 | 15 | CASSLFTSSNYEQYF | TGTGCCAGCAGTTTATTTACTAGCAGCAACTACGAGCAGTACTTC
TRBJ2-6 | TRBD1 | - | TRBV19 | 18 | CASSTRDRLNSGANVLTF | TGTGCCAGTAGTACCCGGGACAGACTTAACTCTGGGGCCAACGTCCTGACTTTC
TRBJ2-7 | TRBD1 | - | TRBV28 | 16 | CASSLKQGVSSYEQYF | TGTGCCAGCAGTTTAAAACAGGGGGTGAGTTCCTACGAGCAGTACTTC
TRBJ2-7 | TRBD1 | - | TRBV2 | 15 | CATLQPGQGTYEQYF | TGTGCCACCTTACAGCCGGGACAGGGAACCTACGAGCAGTACTTC
TRBJ1-2 | TRBD1 | few | TRBV6-1 | 15 | CASSEALGTADGYTF | TGTGCCAGCAGTGAAGCACTAGGGACAGCCGATGGCTACACCTTC
TRBJ2-5 | TRBD1 | - | TRBV4-3 | 15 | CASSRTSTGVETQYF | TGCGCCAGCAGCCGAACTTCTACAGGGGTAGAGACCCAGTACTTC
TRBJ2-7 | - | - | TRBV4-1 | 16 | CASSQVGRDGSYEQYF | TGCGCCAGCAGCCAAGTTGGCCGGGACGGAAGCTACGAGCAGTACTTC
TRBJ1-2 | - | - | TRBV9 | 13 | CASSVQGSSGYTF | TGTGCCAGCAGCGTGCAGGGAAGCAGCGGCTACACCTTC
TRBJ2-3 | - | - | TRBV5-1 | 15 | CASSFSARGTDTQYF | TGCGCCAGCAGCTTTTCCGCCAGGGGCACAGATACGCAGTATTTT
TRBJ2-5 | - | - | TRBV6-6 | 13 | CASSRDNQETQYF | TGTGCCAGCAGTCGGGACAACCAAGAGACCCAGTACTTC
TRBJ1-1 | TRBD1 | - | TRBV29-1 | 13 | CSVSTGGDGEAFF | TGCAGCGTTTCGACAGGGGGCGATGGTGAAGCTTTCTTT
TRBJ2-6 | - | - | TRBV14 | 17 | CASSLSWSYSGANVLTF | TGTGCCAGCAGCCTCTCATGGAGTTACTCTGGGGCCAACGTCCTGACTTTC
TRBJ2-5 | - | - | TRBV7-7 | 13 | CASSGGYQETQYF | TGTGCTAGCAGCGGAGGATACCAAGAGACCCAGTACTTC
TRBJ2-1 | - | - | TRBV4-1 | 14 | CASSQVGWGNEQFF | TGCGCCAGCAGCCAAGTTGGGTGGGGGAATGAGCAGTTCTTC
TRBJ2-1 | TRBD2 | - | TRBV7-6 | 15 | CASSLVSGTYNEQFF | TGTGCCAGCAGCTTAGTGAGCGGGACTTACAATGAGCAGTTCTTC
TRBJ2-5 | - | - | TRBV13 | 13 | CASSSWGRETQYF | TGTGCCAGCAGCTCGTGGGGGAGAGAGACCCAGTACTTC
TRBJ2-7 | - | - | TRBV23-1 | 17 | CASSQYVRVSKTYEQYF | TGCGCCAGCAGTCAATACGTTAGGGTCAGCAAAACCTACGAGCAGTACTTC
TRBJ1-1 | - | - | TRBV18 | 14 | CASSPGQGFTEAFF | TGTGCCAGCTCACCAGGGCAGGGATTCACTGAAGCTTTCTTT
TRBJ1-2 | - | - | TRBV5-1 | 13 | CASGYGASYGYTF | TGCGCCAGCGGGTACGGGGCCTCCTATGGCTACACCTTC
TRBJ2-5 | TRBD1 | - | TRBV28 | 15 | CASSFLGTEQETQYF | TGTGCCAGCAGTTTTTTAGGGACAGAGCAAGAGACCCAGTACTTC
TRBJ2-1 | TRBD1 | - | TRBV2 | 17 | CASSEYSGGTGGYYQFF | TGTGCCAGCAGTGAATATAGTGGGGGGACAGGGGGATACTATCAGTTCTTC
TRBJ2-5 | TRBD2 | - | TRBV7-8 | 18 | CASSPLAGDANFQETQYF | TGTGCCAGCAGCCCCCTAGCGGGAGATGCTAACTTCCAAGAGACCCAGTACTTC
TRBJ2-7 | TRBD1 | - | TRBV7-8 | 17 | CASSPRAGTGGSYEQYF | TGTGCCAGCAGCCCAAGGGCGGGGACAGGGGGCAGCTACGAGCAGTACTTC
TRBJ2-1 | TRBD2 | few | TRBV6-5 | 16 | CASSYHPTSGSNEQFF | TGTGCCAGCAGTTACCACCCGACTAGCGGGAGTAATGAGCAGTTCTTC
TRBJ1-2 | - | - | TRBV7-9 | 14 | CASSLSGVNYGYTF | TGTGCCAGCAGCTTAAGCGGGGTGAACTATGGCTACACCTTC
TRBJ1-4 | - | - | TRBV2 | 13 | CASRGQRTEKLFF | TGTGCCAGCAGGGGCCAGCGGACTGAAAAACTGTTTTTT
TRBJ2-1 | - | - | TRBV6-5 | 15 | CASRDWDAPYNEQFF | TGTGCCAGCAGGGACTGGGACGCACCCTACAATGAGCAGTTCTTC
TRBJ2-7 | TRBD1 | - | TRBV6-1 | 13 | CASTQTGGYEQYF | TGTGCCAGCACTCAGACAGGGGGCTACGAGCAGTACTTC
TRBJ2-7 | - | - | TRBV7-8 | 13 | CASSLERFSEQYF | TGTGCCAGCAGCTTAGAGCGGTTTAGCGAGCAGTACTTC
TRBJ1-5 | - | few | TRBV4-2 | 13 | CASSQRGGQPQHF | TGTGCCAGCAGCCAACGGGGAGGGCAGCCCCAGCATTTT